The entry below gives a single TCR beta chain sequence along with its context. The antigen is undetermined. This sample is part of a study of T-cell reconstitution after alpha-beta-depleted transplantation in children. The CDR3 is 18 residues long. CDR1 is MGHRA, CDR2 YSYEKL, per germline. V lost 1 base and J 5 bases, leaving 23 bases between the germline ends. Study findings and constraints: Several patients had high TCRbeta diversity at day 60; it came from surviving recipient T cells and thymic progenitors.

TCRbeta library construction was performed incorporating unique molecular identifiers. TCRdb reprocessed the PCR reads with MiXCR, giving one entry per CDR3 protein. The data contain around 80,000 distinct CDR3 sequences, around 18% of them singletons. This clonotype was obtained from a male patient aged 2 to 10 who had a stem cell transplant for acute lymphoblastic leukemia, so the T cells may come from the graft donor. The source material was PBMCs, mostly from graft donor cells, sampled 360 days after TCRalphabeta/CD19-depleted stem cell transplant. This sequence joins TRBV4-1 and TRBJ2-5; D tentatively fits TRBD1 or TRBD2 (6 bases each). The CDR3 region has the DNA TGCGCCAGCAGCCAAGGGCAGGGGAGGATCGAGGGTAGGGAGACCCAGTACTTC. Translation gives CASSQGQGRIEGRETQYF.